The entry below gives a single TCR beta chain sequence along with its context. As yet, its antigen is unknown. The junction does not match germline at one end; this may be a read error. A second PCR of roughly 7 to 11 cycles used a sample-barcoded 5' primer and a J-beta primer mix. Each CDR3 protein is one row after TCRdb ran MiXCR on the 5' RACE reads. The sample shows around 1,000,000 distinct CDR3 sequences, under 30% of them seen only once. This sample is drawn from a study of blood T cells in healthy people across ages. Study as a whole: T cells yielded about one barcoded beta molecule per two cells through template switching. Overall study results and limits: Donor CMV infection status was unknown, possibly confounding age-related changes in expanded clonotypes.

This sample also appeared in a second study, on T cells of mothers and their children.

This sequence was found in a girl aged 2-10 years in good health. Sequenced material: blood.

CDR3 coding DNA: TGTGCCGGCAGTGGTGGAGAAAAACGGGAGCTGTTTTTT. Protein product: CAGSGGEKRELFF. V is TRBV28 and J is TRBJ2-2, with no clear D. This CDR3 region has 13 residues. The germline gives CDR1 MDHEN, CDR2 SYDVKM.